This T cell receptor beta chain is drawn from a study of PD-1 blockade in classical Hodgkin lymphoma. The ends lost 0 bases at V and 10 bases at J; junction bases unmatched: 7. Germline CDR1 SGHRS, CDR2 YFSETQ. This CDR3 contains 15 residues. The method was immunoSEQ multiplex PCR; TCRdb's version includes in-frame clones alone and lacks a portion of them. The data contain 30,000 or so clones, more than 80% of them singletons. Described time point: cycle 4 day 1 (C4D1), after 6 weeks of nivolumab. All the patients suffered relapse after autologous stem cell transplantation, and brentuximab vedotin exposure differed. Thawed PBMCs underwent magnetic negative selection to yield purified CD4+ T cells.

Material: CD4+ T cells from blood, obtained before the fourth cycle of nivolumab. The chain combines TRBV5-1 with TRBJ1-1; 12 bases map to TRBD1. The clonotype originates from a human donor with classical Hodgkin lymphoma. The CDR3 region has the DNA TGCGCCAGCAGCTTGGCCGGGACAGGGGGCGAGAGAGCTTTCTTT. The encoded protein is CASSLAGTGGERAFF.